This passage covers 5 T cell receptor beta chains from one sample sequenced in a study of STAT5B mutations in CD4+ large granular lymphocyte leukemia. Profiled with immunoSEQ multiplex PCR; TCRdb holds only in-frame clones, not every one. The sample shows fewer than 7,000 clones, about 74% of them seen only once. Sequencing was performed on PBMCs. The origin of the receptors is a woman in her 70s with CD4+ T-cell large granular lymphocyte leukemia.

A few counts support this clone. Written as DNA, the CDR3 is TGCGCCAGCAGCTGGCGGGACAAGACTGAAGCTTTCTTT. Encoded protein: CASSWRDKTEAFF. The V call is TRBV5-1, the J call TRBJ1-1, with TRBD1 as a possible D gene (6 bases). CDR3 length: 13 residues. V lost 3 bases and J 5 bases, leaving 11 bases between the germline ends. Germline V CDR1 and CDR2: SGHRS, YFSETQ.

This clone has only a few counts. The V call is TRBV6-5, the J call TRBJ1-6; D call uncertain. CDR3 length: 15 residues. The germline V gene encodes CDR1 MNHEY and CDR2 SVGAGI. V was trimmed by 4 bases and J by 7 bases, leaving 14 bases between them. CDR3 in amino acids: CASSLTPNQNSPLHF. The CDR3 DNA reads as TGTGCCAGCAGTTTAACCCCGAACCAAAATTCACCCCTCCACTTT.

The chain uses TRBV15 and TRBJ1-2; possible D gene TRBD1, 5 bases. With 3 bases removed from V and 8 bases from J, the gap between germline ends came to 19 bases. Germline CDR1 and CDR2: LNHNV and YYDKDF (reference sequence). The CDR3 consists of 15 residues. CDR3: CATSSGTGPFEGYTF. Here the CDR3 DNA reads TGTGCCACCAGCAGTGGGACGGGGCCTTTCGAGGGCTACACCTTC.

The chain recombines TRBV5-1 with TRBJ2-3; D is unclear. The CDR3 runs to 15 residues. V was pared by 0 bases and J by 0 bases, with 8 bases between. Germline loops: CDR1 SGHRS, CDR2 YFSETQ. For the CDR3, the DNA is TGCGCCAGCAGCTTGGCCTACAGCAGCACAGATACGCAGTATTTT. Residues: CASSLAYSSTDTQYF.

For the CDR3, the DNA is TGTGCCAGCAGCCCCTGGACCTTCTCGGGAGCTTTCTTT. Translating gives CASSPWTFSGAFF. The rearrangement uses TRBV7-8 and TRBJ1-1, with D uncertain. The CDR3 sequence is 13 residues long. V lost 5 bases and J 10 bases, leaving 17 bases between the germline ends. The germline V gene encodes CDR1 SGHVS and CDR2 FQNEAQ.